This T cell receptor (beta chain) derives from a study of human T cells and chemical hapten exposure. Study-level results: TCRs exceeding a frequency of 1 in 1000 stayed unchanged under DPC sensitization.

Germline CDR1 MNHEY, CDR2 SVGAGI. The CDR3 is made up of 16 amino acids. Trimming left V 0 bases short and J 2 bases short, with 8 bases between. With regard to this clonotype: The antigen is undetermined.

One entry per CDR3 protein results from TCRdb running MiXCR on the RACE reads. In the table there are 380,000 or so distinct CDR3 sequences, around 5.5% of which are singletons. The sample's time point: pre-sensitization, week 0. Treatment defined: therapeutic diphenylcyclopropenone sensitization with weekly scalp DPC. Phlebotomy was performed prior to application of every patch test. The total RNA was obtained from whole blood that was not fractionated. This clonotype was obtained from a woman aged 18-35 years with alopecia areata. Some clones in this sample may be carry-over from other donors' samples. The source material was whole blood, sampled in connection with sensitization to the hapten diphenylcyclopropenone (DPC). This sequence joins TRBV6-5 and TRBJ2-6, with D unresolved. In DNA form, the CDR3 reads TGTGCCAGCAGTTACTCGAGTAGGGCTGGGGCCAACGTCCTGACTTTC. Amino acid sequence: CASSYSSRAGANVLTF.